Below, 6 T cell receptor beta chains from the same sample are listed, as sequenced in a study of CD8 T cells in ankylosing spondylitis. TCRdb redid the calling of the 5' RACE reads with MiXCR, one entry per CDR3 protein. The table shows a few hundred thousand distinct CDR3 sequences, with around 10% occurring only once. The sequenced sample consisted of blood, either unsorted or a sorted T cell fraction (not recorded which). The receptor set was obtained from a female donor with ankylosing spondylitis or in good health (not recorded which).

This clonotype was picked up many times. The rearrangement links TRBV9 to TRBJ2-1, with 8 bases identical to TRBD2. Unmatched junction bases numbered 6, after V lost 0 bases and J lost 7 bases. This CDR3 is built from 15 residues. The germline CDR1 and CDR2 sequences are SGDLS and YYNGEE. Written as DNA, the CDR3 is TGTGCCAGCAGCGTAGCGGGGGGGCTTTATAATGAGCAGTTCTTC. The encoded protein is CASSVAGGLYNEQFF.

The J gene is TRBJ2-7, the V gene TRBV27, with 9 bases matching TRBD1. Trimming cost V 5 bases and J 2 bases; bases outside gene matches: 10. Germline CDR1 and CDR2: MNHEY and SMNVEV (reference sequence). The CDR3 runs 16 residues. Here the CDR3 reads CASSANRQGETYEQYF. CDR3 in DNA: TGTGCCAGCAGTGCGAACCGACAGGGGGAGACCTACGAGCAGTACTTC.

This clonotype has a count of ten or more. V usage is TRBV24-1 and J usage is TRBJ1-1; perhaps TRBD1 as D (6 bases). CDR3 length: 14 amino acids. Trimming stripped 2 bases from V and 8 bases from J, with 14 bases between. Germline V gives CDR1 KGHDR, CDR2 SFDVKD. CDR3 amino acids: CATSDWSEGGEAFF. The CDR3, as DNA: TGTGCCACCAGTGATTGGAGTGAGGGGGGAGAAGCTTTCTTT.

This clonotype was seen more than once but under ten times. Germline is not matched at one junction end, which may reflect a read error. The gene calls are TRBV20-1 and TRBJ2-1, with 8 bases that match TRBD2. The CDR3 is 16 residues long. Germline V lookup: CDR1 DFQATT, CDR2 SNEGSKA (reference sequence). The CDR3 nucleotides read TGCTGTGCTATCCCCCTGGGAGCGGGGGAGACCAATGAGCAGTTCTTC. Protein sequence: CCAIPLGAGETNEQFF.

On this clonotype itself: One base away lies a much larger clone, so this may be a sequencing read error. The V and J genes are TRBV20-1 and TRBJ2-1; D is possibly TRBD1 (5 bases). Germline assignment: CDR1 DFQATT and CDR2 SNEGSKA (reference sequence). CDR3 length equals 15 residues. CDR3 loop: CSARDLGVRYNEEFF. CDR3 DNA: TGCAGTGCTAGGGACCTAGGGGTGCGTTACAATGAGGAGTTCTTC.

This clonotype has ten or more counts. V and J are TRBV5-1 and TRBJ2-2, with D unresolved. This CDR3 spans 16 amino acids. The V and J ends lost 0 bases and 3 bases respectively, with 12 bases between them. Looked up from germline, CDR1 is SGHRS and CDR2 is YFSETQ. In DNA form, the CDR3 reads TGCGCCAGCAGCTTGGCCTCCGGGCCTCACACCGGGGAGCTGTTTTTT. Protein sequence: CASSLASGPHTGELFF.